The 22 T cell receptor beta chains listed next were all sequenced from one sample in a study of T cells in Graves' hyperthyroidism and ophthalmopathy. Authors of the study amplified TCR beta CDR3 regions from RNA transcripts. Primed by the HTBI set, a first-round RT-PCR was run on the TCR CDR3. MiXCR, applied by TCRdb to the multiplex PCR reads, yields one record per CDR3 protein. Here the sample spans hundreds of thousands of distinct CDR3 sequences, approximately 40% being singletons. Sequenced material: blood. Receptor source: a man aged 18 to 29 with Graves' hyperthyroidism.

V usage is TRBV6-1 and J usage is TRBJ1-5; D not certain. Germline CDR1 MNHNS, CDR2 SASEGT. The V and J ends lost 7 bases and 6 bases respectively, with 10 bases between them. The CDR3 is made up of 12 amino acids. The CDR3 here is CASTPNVQPQHF. CDR3 in DNA: TGTGCCAGCACCCCCAACGTTCAGCCCCAGCATTTT.

This chain uses TRBV19 with TRBJ1-2, with 7 bases that match TRBD1. J lost 4 bases, V lost 3 bases, and 8 bases had no gene match. Per the germline V gene, CDR1 is LNHDA and CDR2 is SQIVND (reference sequence). This CDR3 contains 15 residues. As DNA, the CDR3 is TGTGCCAGTAGTATGAGGGACAGCAGTTCCTATGGCTACACCTTC. The encoded protein is CASSMRDSSSYGYTF. Full variable domain (missing parts from reference TRBV19 and TRBJ1-2): DGGITQSPKYLFRKEGQNVTLSCEQNLNHDAMYWYRQDPGQGLRLIYYSQIVNDFQKGDIAEGYSVSREKKESFPLTVTSAQKNPTAFYLCASSMRDSSSYGYTFGSGTRLTVV.

The chain recombines TRBV2 with TRBJ1-3, with D perhaps TRBD1 (5 bases). The CDR3 consists of 15 residues. Germline values: CDR1 SNHLY, CDR2 FYNNEI. V was clipped by 9 bases and J by 0 bases, with 15 bases between them. Here the CDR3 reads CARSGPDTSGNTIYF. CDR3 DNA sequence: TGTGCCAGATCTGGGCCGGACACCTCTGGAAACACCATATATTTT.

The V gene is TRBV5-1, the J gene TRBJ2-7; 8 bases line up with TRBD2. This CDR3 has 16 amino acids. The germline V gene has CDR1 SGHRS and CDR2 YFSETQ. V lost 4 bases and J lost 5; bases outside the gene matches: 14. The CDR3 DNA follows: TGCGCCAGCAGCCCGCATAGCGGGACTGTCCTAAACGAGCAGTACTTC. Encoded protein: CASSPHSGTVLNEQYF.

In its sample, this clonotype was seen a few times. The gene calls are TRBV7-6 and TRBJ1-5, with 7 positions matching TRBD1. The CDR3 sequence is 16 residues long. J was trimmed by 4 bases and V by 5 bases; bases with no gene match: 11. Germline V CDR1 and CDR2: SGHVS, FNYEAQ. The CDR3 spells CASSRGAHRGNQPQHF. The CDR3 bases are TGTGCCAGCAGCCGAGGGGCCCACAGGGGTAATCAGCCCCAGCATTTT.

V gene TRBV20-1 combines with J gene TRBJ2-5; TRBD1 matches 10 bases. This CDR3 has 15 residues. J was trimmed by 5 bases and V by 6 bases; bases with no gene match: 12. Germline loops: CDR1 DFQATT, CDR2 SNEGSKA (reference sequence). CDR3 nucleotide sequence: TGCAGTGCAAGATCCGGGACAGGGGACGGGGAGACCCAGTACTTC. Encoded protein: CSARSGTGDGETQYF.

This clonotype was counted many times. The chain couples TRBV29-1 to TRBJ1-2; 8 nucleotides match TRBD1. J lost 6 bases, V lost 6 bases, and 21 bases had no gene match. Germline assignment: CDR1 SQVTM and CDR2 ANQGSEA. CDR3 size: 17 residues. The DNA of the CDR3 is TGCAGCGTGGCGCCGGGGGGGGTCGGACAGGGAAGAAATGGCTACACCTTC. As protein: CSVAPGGVGQGRNGYTF.

The chain links TRBV15 to TRBJ2-7; D gene unclear. This CDR3 contains 13 residues. Germline V gene data show CDR1 as LNHNV and CDR2 as YYDKDF (reference sequence). V was shortened by 1 base and J by 3 bases, with 7 bases between the two germline ends. DNA of the CDR3: TGTGCCACCAGCAGAGCTGGTCACTACGAGCAGTACTTC. This encodes CATSRAGHYEQYF.

Many counts were recorded for this clonotype. The chain recombines TRBV20-1 with TRBJ1-5, with D tentatively TRBD1 (6 bases). Trimming left V 3 bases short and J 6 bases short, with 12 bases between. Germline lookup yields CDR1 DFQATT and CDR2 SNEGSKA (reference sequence). CDR3 size: 13 residues. The CDR3: CSASGTGSQPQHF. In DNA form, the CDR3 reads TGCAGTGCTAGCGGCACAGGGTCTCAGCCCCAGCATTTT.

The chain carries TRBV7-1 and TRBJ1-1; no clear D gene. TRBV7-1 is reported as an ORF; its role is uncertain. V lost 6 bases, J lost 7 bases, and 12 bases lay in between. This CDR3 region has 12 residues. The CDR3 nucleotides are TGTGCCAGCAGGTCCCGAGGTGTTGAAGCTTTCTTT. Its protein is CASRSRGVEAFF.

This clonotype was picked up a small number of times. The chain recombines TRBV10-3 with TRBJ2-2; D call uncertain. The CDR3 runs to 18 residues. V dropped 3 bases and J dropped 6 bases, with 23 bases sitting between them. Germline-derived CDR1 and CDR2 are ENHRY and SYGVKD. In nucleotides, the CDR3 is TGTGCCATCAGTGAAATCTGGTCCGGTAGTGCCTTGGCCGGGGAGCTGTTTTTT. Protein: CAISEIWSGSALAGELFF.

The chain uses TRBV2 and TRBJ2-5; D unresolved. The ends were cut back, 5 bases at V and 2 bases at J, with 12 bases in the middle. The germline V gene encodes CDR1 SNHLY and CDR2 FYNNEI. The CDR3 totals 14 residues. The CDR3 is CASSLLPAQETQYF. CDR3 DNA: TGTGCCAGCAGTTTACTGCCAGCACAAGAGACCCAGTACTTC.

This clonotype came up many times. The chain links TRBV9 to TRBJ1-1; D gene ambiguous. V lost 0 bases to trimming and J lost 1 base, with 7 bases between them. This CDR3 region has 14 residues. The germline gives CDR1 SGDLS, CDR2 YYNGEE. As DNA, the CDR3 is TGTGCCAGCAGCGTAGTGGCGGGGAACACTGAAGCTTTCTTT. Its translation: CASSVVAGNTEAFF.

This sequence joins TRBV7-6 and TRBJ2-5; D possibly uses TRBD1 or TRBD2 (5 bases each). This CDR3 comprises 16 residues. Trimming shortened V by 5 bases and J by 5 bases, and 21 bases separated the two germline ends. Germline lookup yields CDR1 SGHVS and CDR2 FNYEAQ. The CDR3, as DNA: TGTGCCAGCAGCGCCCCCGGGGCGGGCGTCTTGGAGACCCAGTACTTC. As protein: CASSAPGAGVLETQYF.

V and J are TRBV5-6 and TRBJ1-5; 7 bases align to TRBD1. V dropped 4 bases and J dropped 5; count of bases not matched to a gene: 12. CDR3 length equals 16 residues. Germline V lookup: CDR1 SGHDT, CDR2 YYEEEE. CDR3 in amino acids: CASSLRRTGNDQPQHF. CDR3 bases: TGTGCCAGCAGCCTCCGGAGGACAGGTAATGATCAGCCCCAGCATTTT.

Details on this clonotype: A much larger clone is a single base away; this may be a read error. The chain joins TRBV29-1 to TRBJ2-7; 7 bases match TRBD2. The germline CDR1 and CDR2 sequences are SQVTM and ANQGSEA. The CDR3 runs to 10 residues. V trimming: 8 bases; J trimming: 7 bases; junction bases outside the gene matches: 5. The CDR3: CSTLGGEQYF. CDR3 sequence (DNA): TGCAGCACCCTGGGGGGGGAGCAGTACTTC.

V is TRBV12-3 or TRBV12-4 and J is TRBJ1-5; no definite D call. Trimming left V 6 bases short and J 10 bases short, with 13 bases between. The length of the CDR3 is 12 residues. The CDR3 sequence: CASSPMTSPQHF. CDR3 DNA sequence: TGTGCCAGCAGCCCCATGACAAGTCCCCAGCATTTT.

Concerning this clonotype: One end of the junction fails to match germline, which may point to a read error. The chain is built from TRBV5-1 and TRBJ1-6, with D possibly being TRBD1 (5 bases). Germline CDR1 SGHRS, CDR2 YFSETQ. CDR3 length: 15 amino acids. In DNA form, the CDR3 reads TGTGCCAGCAGCTTGGAGACAGACTATAATTCACCCCTCCACTTT. Its protein product is CASSLETDYNSPLHF.

This clonotype came up a few times. The chain joins TRBV7-9 to TRBJ2-7; 7 positions agree with TRBD1. The trim removed 6 bases at V and 2 bases at J, leaving 7 bases unmatched. This CDR3 has 14 amino acids. From germline, CDR1 is SEHNR and CDR2 FQNEAQ (reference sequence). CDR3 DNA sequence: TGTGCCAGCAGGCCTACAGGGGCGACCTACGAGCAGTACTTC. Protein: CASRPTGATYEQYF.

There are a few counts of this clonotype. This rearrangement joins TRBV6-6 to TRBJ1-1; D call uncertain. V lost 0 bases, J lost 3 bases, and 8 bases lay in between. The germline gives CDR1 MNHNY, CDR2 SVGAGI (reference sequence). CDR3 length: 14 amino acids. The CDR3 here is CASSYSTGDTEAFF. CDR3 sequence (DNA): TGTGCCAGCAGTTACTCGACCGGGGACACTGAAGCTTTCTTT.

This clonotype was counted many times. The chain carries TRBV29-1 and TRBJ1-1; 10 bases are a match to TRBD1. The ends lost 7 bases at V and 9 bases at J; junction bases unmatched: 5. This CDR3 region has 11 residues. Germline CDR1 is SQVTM and CDR2 is ANQGSEA. The CDR3 DNA reads as TGCAGCGGCGGGACAGGGGAACAAGCTTTCTTT. This encodes CSGGTGEQAFF.

The chain links TRBV20-1 to TRBJ1-1, with D hard to call. V was cut by 6 bases and J by 2 bases, with 10 bases left in between. From germline, CDR1 is DFQATT and CDR2 SNEGSKA (reference sequence). The CDR3 has 12 residues. CDR3 in DNA: TGCAGTGCGTTGACCGACAACACTGAAGCTTTCTTT. Its protein is CSALTDNTEAFF.